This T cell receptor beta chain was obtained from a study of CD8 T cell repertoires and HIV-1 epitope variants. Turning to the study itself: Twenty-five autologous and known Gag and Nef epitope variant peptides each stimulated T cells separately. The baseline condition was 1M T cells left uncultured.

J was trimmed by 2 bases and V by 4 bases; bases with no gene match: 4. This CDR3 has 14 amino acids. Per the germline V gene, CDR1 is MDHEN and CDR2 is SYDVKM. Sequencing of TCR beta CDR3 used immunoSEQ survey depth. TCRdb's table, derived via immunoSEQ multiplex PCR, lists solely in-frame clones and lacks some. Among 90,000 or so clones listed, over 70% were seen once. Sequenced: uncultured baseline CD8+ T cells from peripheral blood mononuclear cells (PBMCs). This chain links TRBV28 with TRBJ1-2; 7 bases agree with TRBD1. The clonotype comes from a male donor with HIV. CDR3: CASSSSDRNYGYTF. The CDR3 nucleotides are TGTGCCAGCAGTTCCTCGGACAGGAACTATGGCTACACCTTC.